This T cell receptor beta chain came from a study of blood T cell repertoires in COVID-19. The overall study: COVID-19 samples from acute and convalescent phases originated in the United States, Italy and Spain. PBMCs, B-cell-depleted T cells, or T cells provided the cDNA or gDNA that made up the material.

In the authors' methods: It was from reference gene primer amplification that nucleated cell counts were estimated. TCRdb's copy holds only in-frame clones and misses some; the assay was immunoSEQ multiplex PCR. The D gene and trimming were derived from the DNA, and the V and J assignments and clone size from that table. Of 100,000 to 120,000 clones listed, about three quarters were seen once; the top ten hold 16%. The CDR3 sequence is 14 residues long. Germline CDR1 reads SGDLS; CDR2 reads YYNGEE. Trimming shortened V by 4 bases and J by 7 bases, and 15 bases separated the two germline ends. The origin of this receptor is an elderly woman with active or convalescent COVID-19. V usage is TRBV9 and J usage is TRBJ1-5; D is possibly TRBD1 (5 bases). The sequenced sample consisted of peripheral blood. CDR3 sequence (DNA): TGTGCCAGCAGCAGCGGGAACCAGGGCCAGCCCCAGCATTTT. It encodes CASSSGNQGQPQHF.